The 7 T cell receptor beta chains listed next were all sequenced from one sample in a study of T cells in Graves' hyperthyroidism and ophthalmopathy. The source material, RNA transcripts, was used to amplify TCR beta CDR3 regions. First-round RT-PCR with HTBI primers amplified the TCR CDR3 region. TCRdb re-called the multiplex PCR reads with MiXCR, one entry per CDR3 protein. The sample has about 640,000 distinct CDR3 sequences, less than 25% seen once. What was sequenced was blood. The receptor source for this set is a man aged 25-45 years with Graves' ophthalmopathy.

This clonotype has at least ten counts. J is TRBJ2-3 and V is TRBV11-1; 11 positions match TRBD2. The V gene end was trimmed by 1 base and the J gene end by 5 bases; junction bases not matched to a gene: 14. The CDR3 loop spans 19 amino acids. Germline CDR1 reads SGHAT; CDR2 reads FQDESV (reference sequence). The CDR3, as DNA: TGTGCCAGCAGCTTAGAAGTGGGGACCCTAGCGGGAGGCGGAGATACGCAGTATTTT. It specifies CASSLEVGTLAGGGDTQYF.

This clonotype was observed many times. This sequence joins TRBV7-9 and TRBJ2-1; TRBD2 aligns across 11 bases. The V gene end was trimmed by 2 bases and the J gene end by 6 bases; junction bases not matched to a gene: 3. This CDR3 is built from 15 residues. Germline assignment: CDR1 SEHNR and CDR2 FQNEAQ (reference sequence). The CDR3 is CASSLTSGRINEQFF. CDR3 DNA: TGTGCCAGCAGCTTAACTAGCGGGAGAATCAATGAGCAGTTCTTC.

The chain has TRBV28 and TRBJ1-5; D call uncertain. In germline, CDR1 is MDHEN, CDR2 SYDVKM. This CDR3 region has 14 residues. V lost 6 bases and J 6 bases, leaving 15 bases between the germline ends. The chain's CDR3 is CASSPLTEAQPQHF. The CDR3 DNA is TGTGCCAGCAGCCCCTTGACCGAGGCTCAGCCCCAGCATTTT.

There are a few counts of this clonotype. V is TRBV20-1 and J is TRBJ2-7, with D perhaps TRBD2 (6 bases). CDR3 length: 14 residues. V was shortened by 4 bases and J by 0 bases, with 13 bases between the two germline ends. CDR1 and CDR2 (germline): DFQATT, SNEGSKA (reference sequence). The CDR3, as DNA: TGCAGTGCTAACCGGGACTCGCGCTCCTACGAGCAGTACTTC. Translating it yields CSANRDSRSYEQYF.

The chain combines TRBV24-1 with TRBJ2-3, with 13 bases fitting TRBD2. The ends lost 5 bases at V and 1 base at J; junction bases unmatched: 5. This CDR3 comprises 17 residues. Germline CDR1 is KGHDR and CDR2 is SFDVKD. The CDR3 DNA is TGTGCCACCAGTGTGGGACTAGCGGGATCCCGCACAGATACGCAGTATTTT. It translates to CATSVGLAGSRTDTQYF.

This clonotype came up a few times. The chain couples TRBV30 to TRBJ2-3; D perhaps matches TRBD1 (6 bases). The CDR3 spans 14 residues. The germline V and J ends were trimmed by 4 bases and 4 bases, with 15 bases remaining between them. CDR1 GTSNPN and CDR2 SVGIG come from the germline V gene (reference sequence). The CDR3 region is CAWTVGQGSDTQYF. The CDR3 DNA follows: TGTGCCTGGACTGTGGGGCAGGGGTCAGATACGCAGTATTTT.

The table lists this clonotype with a few counts. The CDR3 spells CASSQGAPRSPLHF. The CDR3, as DNA: TGTGCCAGCAGTCAGGGGGCTCCACGCTCACCCCTCCACTTT. This rearrangement joins TRBV25-1 to TRBJ1-6; 8 positions agree with TRBD1. This CDR3 spans 14 amino acids. V dropped 5 bases and J dropped 10; count of bases not matched to a gene: 7. Looked up from germline, CDR1 is MGHDK and CDR2 is SYGVNS.